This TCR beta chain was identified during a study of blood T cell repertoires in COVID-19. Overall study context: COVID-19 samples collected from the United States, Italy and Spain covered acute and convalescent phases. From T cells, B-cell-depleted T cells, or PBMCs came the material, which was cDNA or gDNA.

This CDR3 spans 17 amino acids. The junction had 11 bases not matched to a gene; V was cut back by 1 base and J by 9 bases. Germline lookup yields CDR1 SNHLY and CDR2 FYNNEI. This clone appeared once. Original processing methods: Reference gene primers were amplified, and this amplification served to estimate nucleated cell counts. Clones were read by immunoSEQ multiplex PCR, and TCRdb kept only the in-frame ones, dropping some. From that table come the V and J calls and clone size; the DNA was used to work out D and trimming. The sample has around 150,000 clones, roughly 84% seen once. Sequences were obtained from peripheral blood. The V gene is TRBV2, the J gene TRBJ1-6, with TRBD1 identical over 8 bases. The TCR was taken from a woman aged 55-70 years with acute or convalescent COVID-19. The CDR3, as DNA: TGTGCCAGCAGTGAAGTACGAGGACAGGGTCTGCGTTCACCCCTCCACTTT. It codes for CASSEVRGQGLRSPLHF.